A single sample gave rise to the 28 T cell receptor beta chains below, sequenced in a study of identical twins. TCRdb re-analysed the 5' RACE reads in MiXCR, keeping a single row per CDR3 protein. The sample has a few hundred thousand distinct CDR3 sequences; 9.6% are singletons. Separately, the same data were catalogued under a study of yellow fever vaccine responses in identical twins.

The sample comprised PBMCs. The receptors shown here come from a woman under 30 in good health.

The V call is TRBV7-9, the J call TRBJ2-2; 7 bases agree with TRBD1. The CDR3 is made up of 15 amino acids. The V segment lost 8 bases and the J segment 0 bases; nucleotides outside the gene matches: 6. Germline CDR1 is SEHNR and CDR2 is FQNEAQ (reference sequence). The CDR3 is CASRPGTANTGELFF. The CDR3, as DNA: TGTGCCAGCCGACCCGGGACAGCGAACACCGGGGAGCTGTTTTTT. The full variable domain, completed using reference TRBV7-9 and TRBJ2-2, is DTGVSQNPRHKITKRGQNVTFRCDPISEHNRLYWYRQTLGQGPEFLTYFQNEAQLEKSRLLSDRFSAERPKGSFSTLEIQRTEQGDSAMYLCASRPGTANTGELFFGEGSRLTVL.

This clonotype was found many times. The chain recombines TRBV11-2 with TRBJ2-3, with no clear D. The ends were cut back, 7 bases at V and 0 bases at J, with 11 bases in the middle. The CDR3 has 14 residues. CDR1 SGHAT and CDR2 FQNNGV come from the germline V gene. The CDR3 DNA sequence: TGTGCCAGCACTAGAGTTCCTAGCACAGATACGCAGTATTTT. It translates to CASTRVPSTDTQYF.

This clonotype was counted at least ten times. CDR3 nucleotides: TGTGCCAGCAGCTTAGATCTAGCGGGGCCTACCTACGAGCAGTACTTC. It codes for CASSLDLAGPTYEQYF. This chain joins TRBV11-2 and TRBJ2-7; 9 bases agree with TRBD2. Germline CDR1 is SGHAT and CDR2 is FQNNGV. This CDR3 region has 16 residues. V shed 0 bases and J 2 bases; nucleotides not matched to a gene: 5.

In its sample, this clonotype was seen many times. The V gene is TRBV24-1, the J gene TRBJ2-2; 10 positions match TRBD1. Germline CDR1 reads KGHDR; CDR2 reads SFDVKD. The V gene end was trimmed by 12 bases and the J gene end by 6 bases; junction bases not matched to a gene: 6. The CDR3 covers 13 residues. The CDR3: CASGQGVPGELFF. The CDR3 bases are TGTGCCTCAGGACAGGGGGTGCCCGGGGAGCTGTTTTTT.

This clonotype appeared many times. CDR3 sequence: CSVEAGTDSYNEQFF. The CDR3 region has the DNA TGCAGCGTTGAGGCCGGGACAGATTCCTACAATGAGCAGTTCTTC. This chain links TRBV29-1 with TRBJ2-1, with TRBD1 identical over 7 bases. From germline, CDR1 is SQVTM and CDR2 ANQGSEA. The CDR3 consists of 15 residues. The V gene end was trimmed by 3 bases and the J gene end by 1 base; junction bases not matched to a gene: 6.

CDR3 sequence: CSAGDRGNTIYF. DNA for the CDR3: TGCAGCGCAGGGGACCGTGGAAACACCATATATTTT. V is TRBV29-1 and J is TRBJ1-3; D might be TRBD1 (6 bases). The CDR3 contains 12 residues. CDR1 SQVTM and CDR2 ANQGSEA come from the germline V gene. Trimming removed 7 bases at V and 3 bases at J, with 10 bases between. Full variable domain (remainder filled in from reference TRBV29-1 and TRBJ1-3): SAVISQKPSRDICQRGTSLTIQCQVDSQVTMMFWYRQQPGQSLTLIATANQGSEATYESGFVIDKFPISRPNLTFSTLTVSNMSPEDSSIYLCSAGDRGNTIYFGEGSWLTVV.

Many counts were recorded for this clonotype. The chain has TRBV7-2 and TRBJ2-5; D is unclear. Germline V CDR1 and CDR2: SGHTA, FQGNSA. Trimming left V 6 bases short and J 5 bases short, with 16 bases between. This CDR3 comprises 14 residues. The CDR3 protein is CASSPLRDSETQYF. The CDR3, as DNA: TGTGCCAGCAGTCCCCTCCGAGATTCGGAGACCCAGTACTTC.

This clonotype was picked up many times. The rearrangement joins TRBV27 to TRBJ2-7; no firm D call. Germline V CDR1 and CDR2: MNHEY, SMNVEV (reference sequence). V lost 7 bases and J lost 8, with 18 bases in between. There are 13 residues in the CDR3. The CDR3 sequence: CASKGMSTDQQYF. Written as DNA, the CDR3 is TGTGCCAGCAAGGGAATGAGCACCGATCAGCAGTACTTC.

A few counts support this clonotype. In DNA form, the CDR3 reads TGTGCCAGCAGCTTAAGGGATGCCCGGTTGGAGCAGTTCTTC. Amino acid sequence: CASSLRDARLEQFF. V is TRBV7-2 and J is TRBJ2-1; D is unresolved. Trimming removed 2 bases at V and 10 bases at J, with 15 bases between. Germline V lookup: CDR1 SGHTA, CDR2 FQGNSA. The CDR3 sequence is 14 residues long. The full variable domain, rest sourced from reference TRBV7-2 and TRBJ2-1, is GAGVSQSPSNKVTEKGKDVELRCDPISGHTALYWYRQSLGQGLEFLIYFQGNSAPDKSGLPSDRFSAERTGGSVSTLTIQRTQQEDSAVYLCASSLRDARLEQFFGPGTRLTVL.

In this sample, this clonotype turned up many times. The V call is TRBV12-3 or TRBV12-4, the J call TRBJ1-5, with a possible D match to TRBD1 (6 bases). Trimming stripped 1 base from V and 4 bases from J, with 8 bases between. The CDR3 spans 14 residues. The DNA for the CDR3 is TGTGCCAGCAGTTTAGGGACAGAAAATCAGCCCCAGCATTTT. Its translation is CASSLGTENQPQHF.

This clonotype was seen more than once but under ten times. The chain has TRBV5-1 and TRBJ2-3; D could derive from TRBD1 or TRBD2 (5 bases each). V was trimmed by 0 bases and J by 3 bases, leaving 17 bases between them. This CDR3 has 17 residues. The germline V gene has CDR1 SGHRS and CDR2 YFSETQ. The CDR3 region has the DNA TGCGCCAGCAGCTTGGGGTTTAGCCGGGGCGGTACAGATACGCAGTATTTT. Amino acids: CASSLGFSRGGTDTQYF. Based on the CDR3 plus reference TRBV5-1 and TRBJ2-3, the full variable domain is KAGVTQTPRYLIKTRGQQVTLSCSPISGHRSVSWYQQTPGQGLQFLFEYFSETQRNKGNFPGRFSGRQFSNSRSEMNVSTLELGDSALYLCASSLGFSRGGTDTQYFGPGTRLTVL.

This clonotype was observed a handful of times. V usage is TRBV9 and J usage is TRBJ2-6; 9 bases line up with TRBD1. The length of the CDR3 is 19 residues. In germline, CDR1 is SGDLS, CDR2 YYNGEE. Unmatched junction bases numbered 12, after V lost 5 bases and J lost 0 bases. The CDR3 bases are TGTGCCAGCAGGCGGACGGGACAGGGAGGGACCTCTGGGGCCAACGTCCTGACTTTC. This codes for CASRRTGQGGTSGANVLTF.

The table lists this clonotype with a few counts. V and J are TRBV15 and TRBJ1-4; D ambiguous. The CDR3 totals 13 residues. Germline values: CDR1 LNHNV, CDR2 YYDKDF (reference sequence). V gave up 2 bases and J gave up 4 bases, with 5 bases separating them. In DNA, the CDR3 is TGTGCCACCAGCAGAAGGAGTAATGAAAAACTGTTTTTT. It is translated as CATSRRSNEKLFF.

This clonotype has ten or more counts. The J gene is TRBJ1-2, the V gene TRBV29-1; no clear D. The CDR3 covers 11 residues. V was clipped by 6 bases and J by 8 bases, with 13 bases between them. CDR1 SQVTM and CDR2 ANQGSEA come from the germline V gene. The CDR3: CSVGFLGGYTF. For the CDR3, the DNA is TGCAGCGTGGGGTTCTTGGGCGGCTACACCTTC.

A few counts support this clonotype. The V and J genes are TRBV7-6 and TRBJ2-1, with TRBD2 as a possible D gene (6 bases). The CDR3 is made up of 15 amino acids. Per germline, CDR1 SGHVS and CDR2 FNYEAQ. Trimming pared 4 bases from V and 7 bases from J, leaving 17 bases between. The CDR3 region is CASSSRDSFRNEQFF. The CDR3 region has the DNA TGTGCCAGCAGCTCCCGGGACTCATTTAGGAATGAGCAGTTCTTC.

This chain uses TRBV25-1 with TRBJ2-1; D might be TRBD1 or TRBD2, each matching 5 bases. The CDR3 consists of 15 residues. V dropped 4 bases and J dropped 10 bases, with 20 bases sitting between them. Germline CDR1 MGHDK, CDR2 SYGVNS. CDR3 DNA sequence: TGTGCCAGCAGTGGGGAATCTAGGGGACGGCGGGAGCAGTTCTTC. Translation: CASSGESRGRREQFF.

The chain employs TRBV6-2 or TRBV6-3 and TRBJ2-3; no definite D call. The CDR3 loop spans 11 amino acids. CDR1 is MNHEY and CDR2 is SVGEGT in the germline V gene. V was shortened by 6 bases and J by 6 bases, with 7 bases between the two germline ends. The CDR3, as DNA: TGTGCCAGCAGAAACAGTGATACGCAGTATTTT. Translated: CASRNSDTQYF.

In this sample, this clonotype turned up a few times. The chain recombines TRBV4-3 with TRBJ2-7; D might be TRBD2 (6 bases). V lost 1 base to trimming and J lost 0 bases, with 10 bases between them. The CDR3 runs to 15 residues. From germline, CDR1 is LGHNA and CDR2 YSLEER. CDR3 loop: CASSQGRGYSYEQYF. CDR3 nucleotides: TGCGCCAGCAGCCAAGGGCGGGGTTACTCCTACGAGCAGTACTTC.

This chain joins TRBV7-2 and TRBJ2-3, with 8 bases identical to TRBD1. The germline CDR1 and CDR2 sequences are SGHTA and FQGNSA. CDR3 length: 15 amino acids. With V trimmed by 2 bases and J by 5 bases, 6 bases remained unmatched. The CDR3 region is CASSLQGAQIDTQYF. The CDR3 DNA follows: TGTGCCAGCAGCTTACAGGGGGCGCAGATAGATACGCAGTATTTT.

This chain uses TRBV29-1 with TRBJ2-3; maybe TRBD1 (6 bases). Trimming pared 3 bases from V and 9 bases from J, leaving 10 bases between. Germline CDR1 is SQVTM and CDR2 is ANQGSEA. The CDR3 runs 11 residues. The DNA of the CDR3 is TGCAGCGTTGAGGTCCAGGGGACGCAGTATTTT. Protein: CSVEVQGTQYF.

This clonotype was counted at least ten times. The V gene is TRBV4-3, the J gene TRBJ2-5; TRBD2 aligns across 7 bases. The V gene end was trimmed by 1 base and the J gene end by 7 bases; junction bases not matched to a gene: 9. The CDR3 totals 15 residues. CDR1 and CDR2 from the germline V gene are LGHNA and YSLEER. CDR3 amino acids: CASSQGGGPGTTQYF. CDR3 nucleotides: TGCGCCAGCAGCCAAGGGGGAGGGCCCGGCACGACCCAGTACTTC.

A few counts support this clonotype. The chain recombines TRBV24-1 with TRBJ1-2; 10 positions match TRBD1. The germline V gene encodes CDR1 KGHDR and CDR2 SFDVKD. This CDR3 contains 15 residues. Trimming cost V 4 bases and J 6 bases; bases outside gene matches: 7. The CDR3 reads CATSEFDRGPDGYTF. Here the CDR3 DNA reads TGTGCCACCAGTGAATTCGACAGGGGGCCGGATGGCTACACCTTC.

This clonotype was seen only a few times. The chain combines TRBV14 with TRBJ2-7; D call uncertain. The CDR3 totals 12 residues. Germline CDR1 SGHDN, CDR2 FVKESK. Trimming took 3 bases from V and 3 from J, leaving 6 bases between them. This CDR3 is CASSHTLYEQYF. CDR3 DNA sequence: TGTGCCAGCAGCCATACCCTCTACGAGCAGTACTTC.

This clonotype was counted only a few times. V usage is TRBV9 and J usage is TRBJ2-1; D remains unclear. The V end lost 4 bases, the J end lost 8 bases, and 13 bases lay between the germline ends. The CDR3 spans 13 residues. In germline, CDR1 is SGDLS, CDR2 YYNGEE. CDR3 DNA sequence: TGTGCCAGCAGCAGGACCCGCCGGGATGAGCAGTTCTTC. It codes for CASSRTRRDEQFF.

The table lists this clonotype with many counts. This chain joins TRBV6-5 and TRBJ2-3; the match to TRBD2 covers 8 bases. The V segment lost 2 bases and the J segment 5 bases; nucleotides outside the gene matches: 3. Looked up from germline, CDR1 is MNHEY and CDR2 is SVGAGI. The CDR3 has 14 residues. The CDR3 sequence: CASSYVLAGDTQYF. In nucleotides, the CDR3 is TGTGCCAGCAGTTACGTCCTAGCGGGAGATACGCAGTATTTT.

This clonotype has a count of ten or more. The rearrangement joins TRBV2 to TRBJ2-1, with TRBD2 identical over 10 bases. Germline CDR1 SNHLY, CDR2 FYNNEI. V shed 6 bases, J shed 7 bases, and the junction held 3 bases outside the gene matches. CDR3 size: 13 residues. CDR3 in DNA: TGTGCCAGCAGACTAGCGGGGTCGAATGAGCAGTTCTTC. Amino acids: CASRLAGSNEQFF. Complete variable domain (other parts from reference TRBV2 and TRBJ2-1): EPEVTQTPSHQVTQMGQEVILRCVPISNHLYFYWYRQILGQKVEFLVSFYNNEISEKSEIFDDQFSVERPDGSNFTLKIRSTKLEDSAMYFCASRLAGSNEQFFGPGTRLTVL.

The rearrangement links TRBV7-9 to TRBJ2-5, with 8 bases identical to TRBD1. Trimming took 6 bases from V and 1 from J; bases not matched to a gene: 7. Per the germline V gene, CDR1 is SEHNR and CDR2 is FQNEAQ (reference sequence). The CDR3 length is 15 residues. The CDR3 sequence: CASSRGQGTQETQYF. As DNA, the CDR3 is TGTGCCAGCAGTCGCGGACAGGGTACCCAAGAGACCCAGTACTTC.

This sequence joins TRBV2 and TRBJ2-5, with a weak D call TRBD1 (7 bases). Trimming took off 8 bases at V and 2 bases at J, with 18 bases between the two ends. Germline lookup yields CDR1 SNHLY and CDR2 FYNNEI. This CDR3 is built from 15 residues. CDR3 in amino acids: CASRTTGELQETQYF. The CDR3, as DNA: TGTGCCAGCCGGACTACAGGGGAACTACAAGAGACCCAGTACTTC.